In its sample, the clone carrying this TCR beta chain was seen many times. What it recognizes is unknown. It was unfractionated whole blood from which total RNA was extracted. CDR3 size: 15 residues. V was pared by 2 bases and J by 5 bases, with 7 bases of the junction left unmatched. Germline V CDR1 and CDR2: KGHDR, SFDVKD. The data were obtained in a study of human T cells and chemical hapten exposure. Study-wide results and limits: TCRs above 1 in 1000 frequency stayed constant with DPC sensitization.

For the library, individual cDNA molecules each received unique molecular identifiers. In TCRdb, the reads were re-called with MiXCR into one record per CDR3 protein. In the table there are 95,000 to 150,000 distinct CDR3 sequences, around 8.5% of which are singletons. This receptor was taken from a human donor in good health. Some clones in this sample may be carry-over from other donors' samples. The sample taken for sequencing was whole blood. The V gene is TRBV24-1, the J gene TRBJ2-5, with 7 bases lining up with TRBD1. The CDR3 reads CATSDSNRGGETQYF. The CDR3, as DNA: TGTGCCACCAGTGATTCAAACAGGGGCGGCGAGACCCAGTACTTC.